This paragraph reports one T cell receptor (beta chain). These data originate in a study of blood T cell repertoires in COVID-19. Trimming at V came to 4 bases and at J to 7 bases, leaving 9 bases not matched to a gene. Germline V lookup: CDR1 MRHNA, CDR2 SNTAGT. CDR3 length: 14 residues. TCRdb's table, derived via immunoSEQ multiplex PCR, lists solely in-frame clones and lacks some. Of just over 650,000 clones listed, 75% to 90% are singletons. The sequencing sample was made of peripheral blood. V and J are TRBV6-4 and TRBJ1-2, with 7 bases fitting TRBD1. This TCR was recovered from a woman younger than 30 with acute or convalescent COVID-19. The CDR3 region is CASSVAGGQGGYTF. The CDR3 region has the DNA TGTGCCAGCAGTGTGGCAGGGGGTCAGGGTGGCTACACCTTC.